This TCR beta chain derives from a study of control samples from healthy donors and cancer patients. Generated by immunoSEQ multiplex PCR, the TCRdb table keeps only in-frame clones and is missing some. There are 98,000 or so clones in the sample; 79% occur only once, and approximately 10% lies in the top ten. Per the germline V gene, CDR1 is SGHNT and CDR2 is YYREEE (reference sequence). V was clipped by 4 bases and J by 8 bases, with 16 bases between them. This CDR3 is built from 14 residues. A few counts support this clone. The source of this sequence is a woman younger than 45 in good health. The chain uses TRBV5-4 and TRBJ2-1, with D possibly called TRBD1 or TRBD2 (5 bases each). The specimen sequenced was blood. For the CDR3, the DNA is TGTGCCAGCAGCAAGGGACCGATGGTGCATGAGCAGTTCTTC. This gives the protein CASSKGPMVHEQFF. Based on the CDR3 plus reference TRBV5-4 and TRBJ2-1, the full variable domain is ETGVTQSPTHLIKTRGQQVTLRCSSQSGHNTVSWYQQALGQGPQFIFQYYREEENGRGNFPPRFSGLQFPNYSSELNVNALELDDSALYLCASSKGPMVHEQFFGPGTRLTVL.